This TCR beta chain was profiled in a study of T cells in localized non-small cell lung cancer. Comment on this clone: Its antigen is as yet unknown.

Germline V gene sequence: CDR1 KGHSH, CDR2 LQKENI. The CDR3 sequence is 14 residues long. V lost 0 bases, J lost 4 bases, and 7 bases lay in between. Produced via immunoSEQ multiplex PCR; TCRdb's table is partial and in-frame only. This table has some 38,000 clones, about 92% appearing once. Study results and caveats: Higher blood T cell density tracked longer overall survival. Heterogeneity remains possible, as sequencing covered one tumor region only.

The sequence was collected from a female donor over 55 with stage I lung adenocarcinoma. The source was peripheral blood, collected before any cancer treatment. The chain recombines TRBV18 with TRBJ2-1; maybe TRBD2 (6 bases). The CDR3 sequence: CASSPPEGYNEQFF. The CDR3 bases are TGTGCCAGCTCACCACCGGAGGGTTACAATGAGCAGTTCTTC.